This T cell receptor beta chain was recorded in a study of shared clonotypes between healthy human individuals. Terminally differentiated effector memory CD45RA+ cells were excluded by CCR7 positive selection of CD45RO-negative cells. The CDR3 loop spans 12 amino acids. The V gene's germline CDR1 is SGHDN and CDR2 FVKESK. V was clipped by 1 base and J by 5 bases, with 6 bases between them. The DNA input per sorted-subset replicate PCR was approximately 210 ng, corresponding to tens of thousands of T cell genomes. Authors' data handling: Quality scores were absent from the junction-only immunoSEQ sequences, so filtering differed. Some clones are missing from TCRdb's copy, which holds only in-frame ones; the method was immunoSEQ multiplex PCR. The V and J calls and the clone size are those of that table, but D and trimming were determined from the DNA. The sample shows some 600,000 clones, 95% to 96% of them seen only once.

Sequenced input: naive CD8+ T cells sorted from blood. The chain combines TRBV14 with TRBJ2-7; D perhaps matches TRBD2 (5 bases). This sequence originates from a woman in her 30s in good health. The CDR3 bases are TGTGCCAGCAGCCAAGCGGGAAACGAGCAGTACTTC. Amino acids: CASSQAGNEQYF.